This record looks at one T cell receptor (beta chain) sequence and its context. Clones were sequenced by immunoSEQ multiplex PCR, and TCRdb holds only the in-frame ones, with some missing. The sample records 56,000 or so clones, about nine tenths being singletons. The data derive from a study of T cell changes during pregnancy in multiple sclerosis. The CDR3 is made up of 16 amino acids. Germline assignment: CDR1 MNHEY and CDR2 SVGAGI. The V and J ends lost 0 bases and 5 bases respectively, with 17 bases between them. The rearrangement links TRBV6-5 to TRBJ2-7; weak D call: TRBD2 (7 bases). This clonotype originated in a female donor in good health, enrolled as a control in a pregnancy study. The source material was peripheral blood, sampled in the first trimester of pregnancy. The CDR3 coding sequence is TGTGCCAGCAGTTACTCGATGGGGGGGGCGCAACACGAGCAGTACTTC. Its translation is CASSYSMGGAQHEQYF.